One T cell receptor (beta chain) is described in this entry. Its antigen has not been determined. No quality values exist for individual bases; no much larger clone is one base distant. Collaborating institutions collected whole blood in K2EDTA tubes following their own protocols. For TCRbeta analysis, collaborators shipped samples in one of three forms: frozen whole blood, isolated PBMCs, or DNA extracted from either of those sample types. The data originate from a study of blood T cell repertoires in COVID-19 (dated by TCRdb to about 2020). Background on the whole study: Samples covering the acute and convalescent phases of COVID-19 were provided by collaborators in the United States, Italy and Spain. HLA class I and class II types, where available, came from metadata supplied by the sample provider rather than from assay-based typing. A freely available public database, intended as a resource for researchers studying the immune response to SARS-CoV-2, is where the repertoires were released. Samples were obtained from the ongoing ImmuneRACE study (first 160 participants) and from over a thousand subjects provided by 6 global collaborators. Deeply sampled blood TCRbeta repertoires from subjects exposed to, actively infected with, or recovered from COVID-19 were included in the dataset. The prospective study material was composed of cDNA or gDNA derived from T cells, B-cell-depleted T cells, or PBMCs. Sample metadata almost always included a de-identified subject ID, COVID-19 status, age in years and sex. Here is what the overall study found, with its caveats: The quantity of clinical and demographic metadata differed by source and by participant and was supplied without curation.

TCRbeta CDR3 regions were amplified from genomic DNA using the immunoSEQ Assay, a bias-controlled multiplex PCR. From the authors' description of their analysis: Within the assay, amplification of reference gene primers was used to estimate how many nucleated cells each sample contained. Sequence reads were collapsed and filtered to measure the absolute abundance of every unique TCRbeta CDR3 rearrangement. For each sample, productive Simpson clonality was calculated by taking the square root of Simpson's diversity index across productive rearrangements. The table comes from immuneACCESS by way of TCRdb, which keeps in-frame sequences with V and J called. Part of the clones is missing from these tables; in studies checked, under half for an unresolved V gene and the rest for unknown reasons. For V, J and clone size, that table is used; D and trimming come from the DNA. This sample lists 25,000 to 30,000 clones; approximately 81% were detected once. Under 60% of the sample is taken by the ten largest.

The CDR3 holds 13 amino acids from the cysteine to the phenylalanine. CDR3 DNA only is kept here, 39 bases in frame from base 1. V is shortened by 4 bases, J by 6 bases, and the region joining them spans 12 bases. From a lookup of the germline V gene, CDR1 and CDR2 are KGHDR and SFDVKD. In this chain, TRBV24-1 is recombined with TRBJ2-7; TRBD2 is a possible D gene, resting on 6 matching bases. This TCR was recovered from a man aged 45-60 years with active or convalescent COVID-19. Sequences were obtained from peripheral blood. The CDR3: CATSDRDWGEQYF. The nucleotide sequence is given as TGTGCCACCAGTGACCGGGACTGGGGCGAGCAGTACTTC.